The 9 T cell receptor beta chains below come from one sample, sequenced in a study of T cell responses to AZD1222 COVID-19 vaccine. Assay: immunoSEQ multiplex PCR; the TCRdb copy retains only in-frame clones and omits some. The repertoire holds fewer than 130,000 clones, with around 82% as singletons. Sequenced material: peripheral blood, taken on day 0 of AZD1222 vaccination. Receptors were obtained from an adult in good health.

This clone was recorded a few times. This sequence joins TRBV4-2 and TRBJ2-7, with D maybe TRBD1 (5 bases). This CDR3 contains 14 residues. Germline CDR1 reads LGHNA; CDR2 reads YNFKEQ. Trimming removed 1 base from V and 6 bases from J, with 13 bases in between. The CDR3 loop reads CASSQVFRGPEQYF. The CDR3 DNA reads as TGTGCCAGCAGCCAAGTCTTTAGGGGTCCCGAGCAGTACTTC.

This chain uses TRBV30 with TRBJ1-2, with D possibly being TRBD1 (5 bases). The germline CDR1 and CDR2 sequences are GTSNPN and SVGIG (reference sequence). Trimming pared 7 bases from V and 0 bases from J, leaving 12 bases between. The CDR3 has 13 amino acids. In DNA, the CDR3 is TGTGCCTTGAACAGGAATTCTAACTATGGCTACACCTTC. Its translation: CALNRNSNYGYTF.

The V and J genes are TRBV28 and TRBJ1-5; D not certain. The CDR3 loop spans 16 amino acids. V shed 3 bases and J shed 0 bases, with 12 bases lying between them. The germline gives CDR1 MDHEN, CDR2 SYDVKM. CDR3 residues: CASSFLSGNSNQPQHF. In DNA form, the CDR3 reads TGTGCCAGCAGTTTCTTGTCCGGGAATAGCAATCAGCCCCAGCATTTT.

As for this clone: Other DNA sequences within the sample encode an identical CDR3. The CDR3 region is CAWSTGTDTQYF. The CDR3 DNA follows: TGTGCCTGGAGTACAGGCACAGATACGCAGTATTTT. This chain joins TRBV30 and TRBJ2-3; D gene unclear. With 2 bases removed from V and 1 base from J, the gap between germline ends came to 4 bases. The CDR3 length is 12 residues. CDR1 is GTSNPN, CDR2 SVGIG, per germline (reference sequence).

V gene TRBV27 combines with J gene TRBJ2-7; D is perhaps TRBD1 (6 bases). The germline V gene has CDR1 MNHEY and CDR2 SMNVEV (reference sequence). This CDR3 contains 14 residues. The V end lost 3 bases, the J end lost 6 bases, and 15 bases lay between the germline ends. The CDR3 DNA follows: TGTGCCAGCAGTTTTCAACAGGGAGTGGGCGAGCAGTACTTC. It encodes CASSFQQGVGEQYF.

The chain recombines TRBV25-1 with TRBJ2-6; maybe TRBD2 (7 bases). CDR1 MGHDK and CDR2 SYGVNS come from the germline V gene. The CDR3 is 18 amino acids. V gave up 2 bases and J gave up 1 base, with 15 bases separating them. CDR3 sequence: CASSERGTKVSGANVLTF. In DNA, the CDR3 is TGTGCCAGCAGTGAAAGGGGGACTAAGGTTTCTGGGGCCAACGTCCTGACTTTC.

The chain combines TRBV10-3 with TRBJ1-2; 11 bases are a match to TRBD1. The ends lost 2 bases at V and 6 bases at J; junction bases unmatched: 14. From germline, CDR1 is ENHRY and CDR2 SYGVKD. There are 18 residues in the CDR3. The CDR3 region is CAISERSFGQGANDGYTF. The DNA of the CDR3 is TGTGCCATCAGTGAGAGGTCGTTTGGACAGGGGGCGAATGATGGCTACACCTTC.

The chain links TRBV28 to TRBJ2-3; D gene unclear. This CDR3 is built from 12 residues. Looked up from germline, CDR1 is MDHEN and CDR2 is SYDVKM. V dropped 3 bases and J dropped 4 bases, with 5 bases sitting between them. CDR3 residues: CASSFKPDTQYF. The CDR3 DNA is TGTGCCAGCAGTTTCAAGCCAGATACGCAGTATTTT.

V and J are TRBV6-5 and TRBJ1-5; TRBD1 might be the D (5 bases). The V end was cut by 0 bases, the J end by 11 bases, with 11 bases between. The CDR3 runs 13 residues. The V gene's germline CDR1 is MNHEY and CDR2 SVGAGI. The CDR3 is CASSYSTTAAQHF. The CDR3 DNA reads TGTGCCAGCAGTTACTCGACGACAGCCGCCCAGCATTTT.